These T cell receptor beta chains were read from a single sample in a study of human T cells and chemical hapten exposure. TCRdb analysed the reads with MiXCR anew, one entry per CDR3 protein. The sample holds about 120,000 distinct CDR3 sequences, over 6.5% seen once. Specimen: whole blood. The receptor set was obtained from a human donor in good health. Some clones in this sample may be carry-over from other donors' samples. The CDR3 runs from the conserved cysteine through the conserved F or W. D genes are given only for firm matches. Clone size appears in some rows only: once, few, many, or a class for an expanded clone.

CDR3: CASMIAGGPGNEQFF
DNA: TGTGCCAGTATGATAGCGGGAGGGCCTGGCAATGAGCAGTTCTTC
size: NA
D: TRBD2
J: TRBJ2-1
V: TRBV19

CDR3: CASSTGWGYNEQFF
DNA: TGTGCCAGCAGTACAGGGTGGGGGTACAATGAGCAGTTCTTC
size: few
D: NA
J: TRBJ2-1
V: TRBV12-3/TRBV12-4

CDR3: CASGSRDRGNSPLHF
DNA: TGTGCTAGTGGCTCCCGGGACAGGGGTAATTCACCCCTCCACTTT
size: NA
D: TRBD1
J: TRBJ1-6
V: TRBV12-5

CDR3: CASMQGVESPLHF
DNA: TGCGCCAGCATGCAGGGGGTTGAATCACCCCTCCACTTT
size: NA
D: TRBD1
J: TRBJ1-6
V: TRBV5-1

CDR3: CASSYSQFHSGANVLTF
DNA: TGTGCCAGCAGTTACTCGCAGTTTCACTCTGGGGCCAACGTCCTGACTTTC
size: NA
D: NA
J: TRBJ2-6
V: TRBV6-5

CDR3: CASRPDISGANVLTF
DNA: TGCGCCAGCAGACCAGACATCTCTGGGGCCAACGTCCTGACTTTC
size: NA
D: NA
J: TRBJ2-6
V: TRBV5-1

CDR3: CASSLAGAGGYTF
DNA: TGTGCCAGCAGCTTGGCAGGGGCTGGTGGCTACACCTTC
size: many
D: NA
J: TRBJ1-2
V: TRBV7-9

CDR3: CSASPGPNTEAFF
DNA: TGCAGTGCTAGCCCGGGACCGAACACTGAAGCTTTCTTT
size: NA
D: NA
J: TRBJ1-1
V: TRBV20-1

CDR3: CATGPVHEQYF
DNA: TGTGCCACCGGACCCGTCCACGAGCAGTACTTC
size: NA
D: NA
J: TRBJ2-7
V: TRBV6-5

CDR3: CASSLGQLQYF
DNA: TGCGCCAGCAGCCTTGGACAGCTCCAGTACTTC
size: NA
D: NA
J: TRBJ2-7
V: TRBV4-1

CDR3: CASSLRGTDEKLFF
DNA: TGTGCCAGCAGTTTAAGGGGGACAGACGAAAAACTGTTTTTT
size: NA
D: TRBD1
J: TRBJ1-4
V: TRBV27

CDR3: CASSYFRLAGDSYNEQFF
DNA: TGTGCCAGCAGTTACTTTCGGCTAGCGGGGGACTCCTACAATGAGCAGTTCTTC
size: few
D: TRBD2
J: TRBJ2-1
V: TRBV6-2/TRBV6-3

CDR3: CASSSKGPSYNEQFF
DNA: TGTGCCAGCAGTTCCAAGGGGCCTTCCTACAATGAGCAGTTCTTC
size: few
D: NA
J: TRBJ2-1
V: TRBV27

CDR3: CASSLGAGTSGYNEQFF
DNA: TGCGCCAGCAGCCTGGGGGCAGGGACTAGCGGTTACAATGAGCAGTTCTTC
size: many
D: TRBD2
J: TRBJ2-1
V: TRBV5-1

CDR3: CASTNQGPLTKNEQFF
DNA: TGTGCCAGCACCAACCAGGGGCCTCTTACAAAGAATGAGCAGTTCTTC
size: NA
D: NA
J: TRBJ2-1
V: TRBV12-3/TRBV12-4

CDR3: CASSDRDRVLDETQYF
DNA: TGTGCCAGCAGCGACCGGGACAGGGTTTTGGATGAGACCCAGTACTTC
size: many
D: TRBD1
J: TRBJ2-5
V: TRBV3-1

CDR3: CASTLRDTEAFF
DNA: TGTGCCAGCACTCTTAGGGACACTGAAGCTTTCTTT
size: NA
D: NA
J: TRBJ1-1
V: TRBV12-3/TRBV12-4

CDR3: CASSPAQGTEQYF
DNA: TGTGCCAGCAGCCCGGCCCAGGGGACCGAGCAGTACTTC
size: NA
D: NA
J: TRBJ2-7
V: TRBV11-1

CDR3: CASSETVEQYF
DNA: TGTGCCAGCAGTGAAACAGTCGAGCAGTACTTC
size: few
D: NA
J: TRBJ2-7
V: TRBV2

CDR3: CSARASGQSRVETQCF
DNA: TGCAGTGCTAGAGCGTCCGGACAGAGTCGGGTGGAGACCCAGTGCTTC
size: NA
D: NA
J: TRBJ2-5
V: TRBV20-1

CDR3: CVSSPGLAMPYEQYF
DNA: TGCGTCAGCAGCCCAGGACTAGCCATGCCCTACGAGCAGTACTTC
size: NA
D: TRBD2
J: TRBJ2-7
V: TRBV5-1

CDR3: CASSLRGSAPESGNTIYF
DNA: TGTGCCAGCAGCTTAAGGGGATCGGCGCCCGAATCTGGAAACACCATATATTTT
size: few
D: NA
J: TRBJ1-3
V: TRBV7-9

CDR3: CSVASSPGLRETQYF
DNA: TGCAGTGTCGCATCCTCTCCTGGACTACGGGAGACCCAGTACTTC
size: few
D: NA
J: TRBJ2-5
V: TRBV20-1

CDR3: CASSPSAGQVNTEAFF
DNA: TGTGCCAGCTCACCATCGGCGGGACAGGTGAACACTGAAGCTTTCTTT
size: many
D: TRBD1
J: TRBJ1-1
V: TRBV18

CDR3: CASSPGRGAPYYGYTF
DNA: TGTGCCAGCAGCCCCGGACGTGGGGCCCCCTACTATGGCTACACCTTC
size: many
D: NA
J: TRBJ1-2
V: TRBV5-6